These 12 T cell receptor beta chains came from one sample sequenced in a study of CD8 T cells in ankylosing spondylitis. TCRdb re-analysed the 5' RACE reads in MiXCR, keeping a single row per CDR3 protein. This sample has roughly 180,000 distinct CDR3 sequences, with over 10% found just once. Sequencing used blood, either unsorted or a sorted T cell fraction (not recorded which). The receptors derive from a male donor with ankylosing spondylitis or in good health (not recorded which).

The chain joins TRBV9 to TRBJ1-1; D may be TRBD1 (5 bases). The CDR3 contains 13 residues. Per the germline V gene, CDR1 is SGDLS and CDR2 is YYNGEE. V was cut by 4 bases and J by 10 bases, with 17 bases left in between. CDR3 in amino acids: CASSLGGHNRAFF. CDR3 DNA sequence: TGTGCCAGCAGCCTCGGAGGACACAATAGAGCTTTCTTT.

The CDR3 nucleotides read TGTGCCAGCAGCCAAGAGGTGGGATGGGTGGGACAGAGGTTTTTT. It specifies CASSQEVGWVGQRFF. V usage is TRBV4-2 and J usage is TRBJ1-4, with TRBD1 matching over 7 bases. J lost 16 bases, V lost 0 bases, and 14 bases had no gene match. CDR1 and CDR2 (germline): LGHNA, YNFKEQ. The CDR3 loop spans 15 amino acids.

The J gene is TRBJ1-5, the V gene TRBV11-1; the match to TRBD1 covers 9 bases. The CDR3 spans 18 residues. The J segment lost 2 bases and the V segment lost 4 bases, leaving 12 bases of the junction unmatched. Per the germline V gene, CDR1 is SGHAT and CDR2 is FQDESV (reference sequence). The CDR3, as DNA: TGTGCCAGCAGCTCCTTCACAGGGGGCGGAGGGGGCAATCAGCCCCAGCATTTT. Its translation is CASSSFTGGGGGNQPQHF.

This clonotype came up a few times. The chain links TRBV9 to TRBJ1-4; no definite D call. Germline loops: CDR1 SGDLS, CDR2 YYNGEE. The length of the CDR3 is 14 residues. V was pared by 3 bases and J by 7 bases, with 13 bases between. CDR3 nucleotide sequence: TGTGCCAGCAGCGCATCGGACGTGAGTGAAAAACTGTTTTTT. The encoded protein is CASSASDVSEKLFF.

This clonotype was seen more than once but under ten times. The chain is built from TRBV25-1 and TRBJ1-6, with D possibly matching TRBD1 (5 bases). Trimming took 5 bases from V and 9 from J, leaving 14 bases between them. Germline V gene lookup returns CDR1 MGHDK and CDR2 SYGVNS. This CDR3 has 14 residues. The CDR3 is CASSSGTSGSPLHF. The CDR3 DNA follows: TGTGCCAGCAGTTCCGGGACCTCTGGTTCACCCCTCCACTTT.

This rearrangement joins TRBV4-1 to TRBJ1-6; no clear D gene. V dropped 0 bases and J dropped 3 bases, with 0 bases sitting between them. Germline-derived CDR1 and CDR2 are MGHRA and YSYEKL. This CDR3 region has 13 residues. The CDR3, as DNA: TGCGCCAGCAGCCAAGACTATAATTCACCCCTCCACTTT. Protein product: CASSQDYNSPLHF.

V and J are TRBV7-9 and TRBJ2-5; 9 bases fit TRBD2. Trimming at V came to 4 bases and at J to 5 bases, leaving 14 bases not matched to a gene. This CDR3 has 17 amino acids. Germline V gene lookup returns CDR1 SEHNR and CDR2 FQNEAQ (reference sequence). CDR3 in DNA: TGTGCCAGCAGCTGGCGTGTTAGCGGGAGCTCCCAGGAGACCCAGTACTTC. Translating gives CASSWRVSGSSQETQYF.

This clonotype was detected a few times. The CDR3 reads CASSLIPSDTQYF. For the CDR3, the DNA is TGTGCCAGCAGTTTGATTCCATCAGATACGCAGTATTTT. The genes are TRBV27 and TRBJ2-3; D ambiguous. The CDR3 extends over 13 amino acids. Germline V gene data show CDR1 as MNHEY and CDR2 as SMNVEV (reference sequence). Trimming pared 3 bases from V and 4 bases from J, leaving 8 bases between.

The J gene is TRBJ2-7, the V gene TRBV20-1; weak D call: TRBD2 (5 bases). Trimming shortened V by 1 base and J by 4 bases, and 14 bases separated the two germline ends. CDR3 size: 14 residues. Germline values: CDR1 DFQATT, CDR2 SNEGSKA (reference sequence). The CDR3 here is CSARVQARGYEQYF. The CDR3 DNA reads as TGCAGTGCTAGAGTGCAGGCCAGAGGGTACGAGCAGTACTTC.

This clonotype was observed a few times. J is TRBJ2-5 and V is TRBV12-3 or TRBV12-4; a possible D gene is TRBD2 (5 bases). This CDR3 has 14 residues. V was cut by 1 base and J by 2 bases, with 8 bases left in between. For the CDR3, the DNA is TGTGCCAGCAGTTTAGTGCGGGCTCAAGAGACCCAGTACTTC. Translating gives CASSLVRAQETQYF.

This clonotype was recorded a few times. This chain joins TRBV7-8 and TRBJ2-7; D is ambiguous. CDR1 and CDR2 (germline): SGHVS, FQNEAQ. CDR3 length: 13 residues. V was shortened by 1 base and J by 5 bases, with 9 bases between the two germline ends. This CDR3 is CASSLVRSDEQYF. Written as DNA, the CDR3 is TGTGCCAGCAGCTTAGTTAGGAGCGACGAGCAGTACTTC. Together with reference TRBV7-8 and TRBJ2-7, the CDR3 gives the full variable domain: GAGVSQSPRYKVAKRGQDVALRCDPISGHVSLFWYQQALGQGPEFLTYFQNEAQLDKSGLPSDRFFAERPEGSVSTLKIQRTQQEDSAVYLCASSLVRSDEQYFGPGTRLTVT.

This chain connects TRBV7-9 to TRBJ2-2; D gene uncertain. Germline assignment: CDR1 SEHNR and CDR2 FQNEAQ (reference sequence). The germline V and J ends were trimmed by 7 bases and 8 bases, with 8 bases remaining between them. The CDR3 is 11 residues long. The CDR3 DNA reads TGTGCCAGCACCCCGACAGGGGAGCTGTTTTTT. This encodes CASTPTGELFF.